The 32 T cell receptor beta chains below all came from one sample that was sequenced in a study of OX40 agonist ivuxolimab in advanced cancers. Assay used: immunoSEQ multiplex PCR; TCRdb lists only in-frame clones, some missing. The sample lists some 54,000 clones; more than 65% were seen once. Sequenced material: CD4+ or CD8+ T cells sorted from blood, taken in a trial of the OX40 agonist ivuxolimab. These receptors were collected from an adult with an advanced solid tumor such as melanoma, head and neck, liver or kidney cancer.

CDR3 in amino acids: CASGQGAALSEAFF. The CDR3 DNA is TGTGCTAGTGGCCAAGGGGCGGCTCTATCTGAAGCTTTCTTT. The rearrangement joins TRBV12-5 to TRBJ1-1; D might be TRBD1 (5 bases). Germline lookup yields CDR1 LGHNT and CDR2 FRNRAP. This CDR3 region has 14 residues. V lost 6 bases to trimming and J lost 6 bases, with 17 bases between them.

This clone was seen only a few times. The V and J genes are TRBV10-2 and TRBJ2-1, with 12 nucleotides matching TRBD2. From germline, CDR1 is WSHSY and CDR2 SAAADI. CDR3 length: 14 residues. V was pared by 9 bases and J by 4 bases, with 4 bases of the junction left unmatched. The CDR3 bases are TGCGCCAGTACCGGGACTAGCGGGTACAATGAGCAGTTCTTC. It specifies CASTGTSGYNEQFF.

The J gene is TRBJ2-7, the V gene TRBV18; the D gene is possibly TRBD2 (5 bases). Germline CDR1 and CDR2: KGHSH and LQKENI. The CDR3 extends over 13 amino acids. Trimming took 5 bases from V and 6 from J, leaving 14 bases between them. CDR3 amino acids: CASSGSRAGEQYF. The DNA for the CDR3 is TGTGCCAGCTCAGGAAGTCGGGCGGGCGAGCAGTACTTC. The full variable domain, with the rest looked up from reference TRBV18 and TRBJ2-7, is NAGVMQNPRHLVRRRGQEARLRCSPMKGHSHVYWYRQLPEEGLKFMVYLQKENIIDESGMPKERFSAEFPKEGPSILRIQQVVRGDSAAYFCASSGSRAGEQYFGPGTRLTVT.

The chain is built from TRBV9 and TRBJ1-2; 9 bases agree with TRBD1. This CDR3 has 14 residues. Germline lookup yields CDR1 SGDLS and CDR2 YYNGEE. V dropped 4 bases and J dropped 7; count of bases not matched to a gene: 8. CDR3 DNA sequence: TGTGCCAGCAGCCCGACAGGGGGTGGAGTTGGCTACACCTTC. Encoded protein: CASSPTGGGVGYTF.

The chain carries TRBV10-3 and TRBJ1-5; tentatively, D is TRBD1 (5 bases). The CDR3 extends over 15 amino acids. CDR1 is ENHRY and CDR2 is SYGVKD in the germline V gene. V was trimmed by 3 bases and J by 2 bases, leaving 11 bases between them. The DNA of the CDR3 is TGTGCCATCAGTGATTTAGGGGAAGGCAATCAGCCCCAGCATTTT. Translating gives CAISDLGEGNQPQHF.

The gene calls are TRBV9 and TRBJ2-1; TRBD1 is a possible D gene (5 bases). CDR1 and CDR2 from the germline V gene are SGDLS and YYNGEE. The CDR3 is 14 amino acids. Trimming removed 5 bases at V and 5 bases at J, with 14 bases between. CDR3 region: CASSGRKGNNEQFF. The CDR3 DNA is TGTGCCAGCAGTGGTAGGAAGGGGAACAATGAGCAGTTCTTC.

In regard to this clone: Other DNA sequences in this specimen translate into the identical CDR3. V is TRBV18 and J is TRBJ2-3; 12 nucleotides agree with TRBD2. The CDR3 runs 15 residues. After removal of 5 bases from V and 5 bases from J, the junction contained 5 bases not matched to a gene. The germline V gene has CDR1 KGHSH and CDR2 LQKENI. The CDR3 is CASSKGLAGEDTQYF. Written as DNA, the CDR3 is TGTGCCAGCTCAAAGGGACTAGCGGGCGAAGATACGCAGTATTTT.

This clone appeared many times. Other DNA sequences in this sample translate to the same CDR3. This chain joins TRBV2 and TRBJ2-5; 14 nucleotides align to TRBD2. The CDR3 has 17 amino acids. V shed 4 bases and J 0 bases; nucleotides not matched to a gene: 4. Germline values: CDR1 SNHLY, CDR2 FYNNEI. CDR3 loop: CASSAGLAGGNQETQYF. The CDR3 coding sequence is TGTGCCAGCAGTGCAGGACTAGCGGGAGGCAACCAAGAGACCCAGTACTTC.

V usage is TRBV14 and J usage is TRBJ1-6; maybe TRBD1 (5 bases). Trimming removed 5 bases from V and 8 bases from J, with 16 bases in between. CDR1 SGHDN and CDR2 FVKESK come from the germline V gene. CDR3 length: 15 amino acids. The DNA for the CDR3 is TGTGCCAGCAGCTCCCTTGGCAAAGGGGATTCACCCCTCCACTTT. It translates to CASSSLGKGDSPLHF. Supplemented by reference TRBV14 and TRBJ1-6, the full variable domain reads EAGVTQFPSHSVIEKGQTVTLRCDPISGHDNLYWYRRVMGKEIKFLLHFVKESKQDESGMPNNRFLAERTGGTYSTLKVQPAELEDSGVYFCASSSLGKGDSPLHFGNGTRLTVT.

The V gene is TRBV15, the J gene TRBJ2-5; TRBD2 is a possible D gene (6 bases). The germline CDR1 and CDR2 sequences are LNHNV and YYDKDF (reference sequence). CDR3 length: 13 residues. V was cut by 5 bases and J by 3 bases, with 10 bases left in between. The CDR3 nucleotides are TGTGCCACCAGCGTTAGCGGTAAAGAGACCCAGTACTTC. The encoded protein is CATSVSGKETQYF.

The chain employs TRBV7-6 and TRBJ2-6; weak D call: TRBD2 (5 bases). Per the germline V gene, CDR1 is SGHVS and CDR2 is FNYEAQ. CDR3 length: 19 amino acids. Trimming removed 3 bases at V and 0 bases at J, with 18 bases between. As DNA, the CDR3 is TGTGCCAGCAGCTTCCGTTTCGGACTTACCCTCTCTGGGGCCAACGTCCTGACTTTC. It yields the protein CASSFRFGLTLSGANVLTF.

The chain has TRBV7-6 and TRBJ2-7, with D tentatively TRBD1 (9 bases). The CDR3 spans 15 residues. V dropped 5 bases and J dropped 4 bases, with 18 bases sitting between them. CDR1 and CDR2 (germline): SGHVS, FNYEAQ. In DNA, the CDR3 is TGTGCCAGCAGCCGGGGGGGACAGGGAGAATACGAGCAGTACTTC. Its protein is CASSRGGQGEYEQYF.

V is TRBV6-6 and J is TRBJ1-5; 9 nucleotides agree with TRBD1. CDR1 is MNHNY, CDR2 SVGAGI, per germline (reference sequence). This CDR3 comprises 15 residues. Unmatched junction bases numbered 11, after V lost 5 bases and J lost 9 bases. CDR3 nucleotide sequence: TGTGCCAGCAGTCAAAGAACAGGGGGCCTCTCGCCCCAGCATTTT. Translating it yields CASSQRTGGLSPQHF.

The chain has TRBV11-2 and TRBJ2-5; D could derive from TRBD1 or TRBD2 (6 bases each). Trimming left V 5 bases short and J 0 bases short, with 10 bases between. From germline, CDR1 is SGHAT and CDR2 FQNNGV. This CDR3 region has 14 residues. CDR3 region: CASSLGGYQETQYF. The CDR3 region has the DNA TGTGCCAGCAGCCTAGGGGGGTACCAAGAGACCCAGTACTTC.

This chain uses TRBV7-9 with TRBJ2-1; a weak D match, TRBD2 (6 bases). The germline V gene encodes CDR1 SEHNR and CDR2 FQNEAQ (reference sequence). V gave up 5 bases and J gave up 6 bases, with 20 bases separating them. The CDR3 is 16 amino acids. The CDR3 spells CASSLLGEVKSNEQFF. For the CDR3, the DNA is TGTGCCAGCAGCCTGTTAGGGGAGGTTAAAAGCAATGAGCAGTTCTTC.

The CDR3 region is CASGRGNIQYF. The CDR3 DNA follows: TGTGCCAGCGGACGTGGAAACATTCAGTACTTC. This chain links TRBV11-2 with TRBJ2-4, with D hard to call. Germline lookup yields CDR1 SGHAT and CDR2 FQNNGV. With 8 bases removed from V and 6 bases from J, the gap between germline ends came to 8 bases. The CDR3 length is 11 residues.

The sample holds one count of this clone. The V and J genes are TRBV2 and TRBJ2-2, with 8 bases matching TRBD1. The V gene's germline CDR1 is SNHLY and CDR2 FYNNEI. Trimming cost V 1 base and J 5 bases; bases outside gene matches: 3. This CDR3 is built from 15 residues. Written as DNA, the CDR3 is TGTGCCAGCAGTGAAGTGACAGGGGAAACCGGGGAGCTGTTTTTT. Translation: CASSEVTGETGELFF.

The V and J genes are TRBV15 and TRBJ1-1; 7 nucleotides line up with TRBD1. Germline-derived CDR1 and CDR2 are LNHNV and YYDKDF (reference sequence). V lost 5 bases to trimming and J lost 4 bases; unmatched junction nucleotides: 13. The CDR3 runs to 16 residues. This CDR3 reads CATSSRKQGVSTEAFF. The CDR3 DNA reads TGTGCCACCAGCTCTCGAAAGCAGGGGGTGAGCACTGAAGCTTTCTTT.

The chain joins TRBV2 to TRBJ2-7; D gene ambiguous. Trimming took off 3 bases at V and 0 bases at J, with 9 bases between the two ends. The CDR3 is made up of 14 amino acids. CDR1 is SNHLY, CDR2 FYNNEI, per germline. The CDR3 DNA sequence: TGTGCCAGCAGTGACCAGGCCGTCTCCTACGAGCAGTACTTC. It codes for CASSDQAVSYEQYF.

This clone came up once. The CDR3: CASSVGTRQETQYF. In DNA, the CDR3 is TGTGCCAGCAGCGTAGGGACTAGACAAGAGACCCAGTACTTC. The chain recombines TRBV9 with TRBJ2-5; TRBD2 agrees at 7 bases. The CDR3 totals 14 residues. V was pared by 0 bases and J by 2 bases, with 1 base of the junction left unmatched. Germline-derived CDR1 and CDR2 are SGDLS and YYNGEE. The full variable domain, with the rest looked up from reference TRBV9 and TRBJ2-5, is DSGVTQTPKHLITATGQRVTLRCSPRSGDLSVYWYQQSLDQGLQFLIQYYNGEERAKGNILERFSAQQFPDLHSELNLSSLELGDSALYFCASSVGTRQETQYFGPGTRLLVL.

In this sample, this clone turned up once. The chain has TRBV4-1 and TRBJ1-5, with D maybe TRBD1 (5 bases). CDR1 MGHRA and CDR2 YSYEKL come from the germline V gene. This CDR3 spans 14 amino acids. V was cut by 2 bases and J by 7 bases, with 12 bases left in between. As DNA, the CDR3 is TGCGCCAGCAGCCAACAGGGTGGGGGACAGCCCCAGCATTTT. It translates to CASSQQGGGQPQHF.

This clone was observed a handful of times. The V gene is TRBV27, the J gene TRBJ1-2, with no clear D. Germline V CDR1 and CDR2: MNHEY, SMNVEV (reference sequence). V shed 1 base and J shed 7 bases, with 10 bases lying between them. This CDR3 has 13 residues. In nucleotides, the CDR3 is TGTGCCAGCAGTTTATGGGGTTCCGCTGGCTACACCTTC. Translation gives CASSLWGSAGYTF.

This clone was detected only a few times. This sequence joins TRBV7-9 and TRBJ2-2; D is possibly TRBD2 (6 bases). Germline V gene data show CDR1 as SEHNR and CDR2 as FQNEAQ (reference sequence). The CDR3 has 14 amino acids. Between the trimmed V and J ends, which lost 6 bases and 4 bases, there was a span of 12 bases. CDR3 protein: CASSLSGRTGELFF. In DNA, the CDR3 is TGTGCCAGCAGTTTGAGCGGGCGCACCGGGGAGCTGTTTTTT.

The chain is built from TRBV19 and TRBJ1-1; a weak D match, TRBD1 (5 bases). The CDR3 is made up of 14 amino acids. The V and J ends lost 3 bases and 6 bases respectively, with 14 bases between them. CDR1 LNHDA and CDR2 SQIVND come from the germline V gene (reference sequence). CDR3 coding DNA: TGTGCCAGTAGTATGGGGGTTAGTTTTGCTGAAGCTTTCTTT. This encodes CASSMGVSFAEAFF. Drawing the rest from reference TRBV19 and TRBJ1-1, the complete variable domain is DGGITQSPKYLFRKEGQNVTLSCEQNLNHDAMYWYRQDPGQGLRLIYYSQIVNDFQKGDIAEGYSVSREKKESFPLTVTSAQKNPTAFYLCASSMGVSFAEAFFGQGTRLTVV.

This chain's CDR3 is CASRPAGSNYGYTF. CDR3 nucleotide sequence: TGTGCCAGCAGACCGGCGGGCTCTAACTATGGCTACACCTTC. This chain connects TRBV5-6 to TRBJ1-2; D gene ambiguous. Trimming removed 5 bases from V and 0 bases from J, with 11 bases in between. This CDR3 region has 14 residues. Looked up from germline, CDR1 is SGHDT and CDR2 is YYEEEE.

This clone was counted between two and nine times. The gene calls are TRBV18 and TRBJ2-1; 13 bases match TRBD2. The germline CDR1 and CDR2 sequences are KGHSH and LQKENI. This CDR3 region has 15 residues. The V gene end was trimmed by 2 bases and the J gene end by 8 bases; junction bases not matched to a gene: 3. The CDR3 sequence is CASSPRTSGSYEQFF. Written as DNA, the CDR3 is TGTGCCAGCTCACCAAGGACTAGCGGGAGTTATGAGCAGTTCTTC.

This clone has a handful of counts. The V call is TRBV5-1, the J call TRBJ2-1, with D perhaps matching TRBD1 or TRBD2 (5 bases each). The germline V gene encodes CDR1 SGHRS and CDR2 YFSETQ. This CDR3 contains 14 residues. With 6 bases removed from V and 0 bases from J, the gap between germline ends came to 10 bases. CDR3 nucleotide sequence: TGCGCCAGCACTCCAGGGAGCTCCTACAATGAGCAGTTCTTC. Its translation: CASTPGSSYNEQFF.

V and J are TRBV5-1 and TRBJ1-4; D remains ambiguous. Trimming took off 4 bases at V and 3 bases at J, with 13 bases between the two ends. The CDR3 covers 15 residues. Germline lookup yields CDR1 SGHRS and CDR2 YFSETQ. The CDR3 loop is CASSPGGMSNEKLFF. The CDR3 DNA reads TGCGCCAGCAGCCCCGGCGGGATGTCTAATGAAAAACTGTTTTTT.

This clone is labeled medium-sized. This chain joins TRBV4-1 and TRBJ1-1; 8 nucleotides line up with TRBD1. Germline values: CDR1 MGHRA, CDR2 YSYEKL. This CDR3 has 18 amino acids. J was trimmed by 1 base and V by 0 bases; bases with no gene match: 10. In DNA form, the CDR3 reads TGCGCCAGCAGCCAAGACCGGGTCGGCAGGGGGCGGAACACTGAAGCTTTCTTT. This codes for CASSQDRVGRGRNTEAFF.

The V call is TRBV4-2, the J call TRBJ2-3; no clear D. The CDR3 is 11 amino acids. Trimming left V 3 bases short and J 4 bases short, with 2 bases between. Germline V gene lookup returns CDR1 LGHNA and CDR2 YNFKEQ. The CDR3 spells CASSQADTQYF. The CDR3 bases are TGTGCCAGCAGCCAGGCAGATACGCAGTATTTT.

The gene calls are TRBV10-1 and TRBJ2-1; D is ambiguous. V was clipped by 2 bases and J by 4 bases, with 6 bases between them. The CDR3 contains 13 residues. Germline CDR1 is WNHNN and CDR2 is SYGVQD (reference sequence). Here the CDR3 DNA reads TGCGCCAGCAGTGAGACACGTTACAATGAGCAGTTCTTC. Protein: CASSETRYNEQFF.

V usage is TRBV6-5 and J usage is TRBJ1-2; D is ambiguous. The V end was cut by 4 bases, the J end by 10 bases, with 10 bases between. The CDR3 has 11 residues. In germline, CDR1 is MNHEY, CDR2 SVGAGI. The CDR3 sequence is CASSSHKAYTF. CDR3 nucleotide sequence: TGTGCCAGCAGTTCCCACAAGGCCTACACCTTC.